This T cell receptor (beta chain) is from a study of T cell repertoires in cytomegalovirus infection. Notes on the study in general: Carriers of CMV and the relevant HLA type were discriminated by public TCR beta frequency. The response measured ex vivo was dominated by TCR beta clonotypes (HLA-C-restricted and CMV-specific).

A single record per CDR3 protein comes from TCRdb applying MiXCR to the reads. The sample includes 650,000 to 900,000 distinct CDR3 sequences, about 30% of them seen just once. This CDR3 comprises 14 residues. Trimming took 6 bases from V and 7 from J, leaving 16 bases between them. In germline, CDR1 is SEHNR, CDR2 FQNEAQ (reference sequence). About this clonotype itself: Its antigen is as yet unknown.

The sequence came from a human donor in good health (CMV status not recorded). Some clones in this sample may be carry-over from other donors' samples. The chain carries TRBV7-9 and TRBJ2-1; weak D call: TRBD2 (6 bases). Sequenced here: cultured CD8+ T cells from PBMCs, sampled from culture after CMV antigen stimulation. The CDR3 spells CASRLGGGINEQFF. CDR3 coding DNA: TGTGCCAGCAGGCTAGGTGGGGGGATTAATGAGCAGTTCTTC.